This T cell receptor beta chain was recovered during a study of human T cells and chemical hapten exposure (dated by TCRdb to about 2021). The study in broad terms: For sensitization, 2% DPC in acetone was applied to a 2 cm by 2 cm area of upper inner arm skin. Alopecia areata with under or over 50% scalp involvement, alopecia totalis and alopecia universalis were represented in the patient cohort, which was mostly female. Blood was sampled from patients pre-sensitization (week 0) and at 2, 6 and about 24 weeks after DPC sensitization. For TCR sequencing, blood came from over 25 alopecia patients at anywhere from one to four time points (pre-sensitization, 2, 6 and 24 weeks). Patch testing was performed on the upper back with Finn chambers containing 0.01% DPC, and the patch tests were scored after 6 days according to International Contact Dermatitis Research Group standards. Peripheral blood TCR repertoire changes were tracked in vivo in alopecia patients during primary and secondary sensitization to the hapten diphenylcyclopropenone (DPC). Throughout the approximately 25-week study period, patients were also given weekly therapeutic DPC doses on the scalp. Libraries were combined into a pool for sequencing, and differences in TCR yield between samples came mainly from small differences in library volumes within the pool.

Broader findings and caveats from the paper: Significantly more large CDR3 similarity clusters were formed by expanded TCRs than by pre-sensitization or healthy control sets, consistent with antigen-driven responses. DPC sensitization did not change the number of TCRs with a frequency above 1 in 1000, and there was no evidence of changes in global repertoire structure. Repeated subsampling changed both the strength of the expansion versus patch-test correlation and the threshold at which that correlation became significant. Patch test score correlated positively with the number of PT1 expanded TCRs, reaching significance at thresholds 8, 16 and 32 but not at 4. Because every patient had alopecia, a presumed autoimmune disease, the patients' immune response might differ from that of healthy individuals.

The library was obtained by RACE. Sequenced using a NextSeq 500. Library preparation attached unique molecular identifiers to individual cDNA molecules for quantitative, reproducible TCR counting. Each blood RNA sample was used to sequence both TCR alpha and TCR beta chains. As for how the authors treated the data: A median of about 100,000 TCRs per sample was observed, with a range of about 20,000 to 690,600. V, J and CDR3 annotation of the TCR reads was carried out using the Decombinator software suite. For the PS versus PT1 abundance plots, all samples were subsampled to the same number of TCRs (28,000). Expanded TCRs were defined as absent before sensitization and observed at least eight times at the 2-week time point. The raw public data were reprocessed by TCRdb itself: fastp quality trimming at Q25, MiXCR clonotype calling, in-frame beta chains only. Each CDR3 protein appears once, grouped with its most common genes and DNA. The V and J calls were not made by the authors but by TCRdb's processing. For this sample there are 340,000 or so distinct CDR3 sequences; 5.5% to 8% appear just once. 8.4% of the sample comes from the top ten.

V is pared back by 5 bases and J by 2 bases, with 10 bases lying between the germline termini. Taken from the germline V gene (reference sequence), the CDR1 and CDR2 loops are SEHNR and FQNEAQ. There are 14 amino acids in the CDR3, from cysteine to phenylalanine inclusive. Only CDR3 DNA remains: 42 bases, in frame from the first base. In this sample, this clonotype turned up many times. The antigen it binds to is not known. No clone much larger than this one lies a single base away; base qualities are absent. What the time point label conveys for this sample: patch test 1, 2 weeks after DPC sensitization. Sample treatment or condition, as interpreted from the label and publication: therapeutic diphenylcyclopropenone sensitization with weekly scalp DPC. At every patch-test visit, the blood draw took place before the patch test was put on. Patients were eligible if aged 18 to 70, diagnosed with alopecia and judged suitable for DPC therapy, and pregnant patients were excluded. Total RNA was isolated from unfractionated whole blood collected in Tempus Blood RNA tubes.

The receptor comes from a young woman with alopecia areata. Some clones in this sample may be carry-over from other donors' samples. This sequence uses TRBV7-9 and TRBJ1-5; no confident D gene assignment can be made. The sequences come from whole blood, collected in connection with sensitization to the hapten diphenylcyclopropenone (DPC). The CDR3 reads CASSTDGGNQPQHF. The sequence in DNA is TGTGCCAGCAGCACAGACGGTGGCAATCAGCCCCAGCATTTT. Here the CDR3 is joined to the reference TRBV7-9 and TRBJ1-5 genes, and the full variable domain is: DTGVSQNPRHKITKRGQNVTFRCDPISEHNRLYWYRQTLGQGPEFLTYFQNEAQLEKSRLLSDRFSAERPKGSFSTLEIQRTEQGDSAMYLCASSTDGGNQPQHFGDGTRLSIL.